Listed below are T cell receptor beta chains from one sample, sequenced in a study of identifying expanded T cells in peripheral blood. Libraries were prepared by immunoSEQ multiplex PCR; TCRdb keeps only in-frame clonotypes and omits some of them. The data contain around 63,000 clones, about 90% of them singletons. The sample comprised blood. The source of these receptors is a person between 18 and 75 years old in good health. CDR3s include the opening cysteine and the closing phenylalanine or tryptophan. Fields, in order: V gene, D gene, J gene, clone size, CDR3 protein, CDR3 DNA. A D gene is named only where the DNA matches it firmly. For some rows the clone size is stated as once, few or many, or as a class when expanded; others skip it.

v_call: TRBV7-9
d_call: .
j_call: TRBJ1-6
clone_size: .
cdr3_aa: CASSLQLGNSPLHF
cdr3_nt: TGTGCCAGCAGCTTACAGCTAGGTAATTCACCCCTCCACTTT

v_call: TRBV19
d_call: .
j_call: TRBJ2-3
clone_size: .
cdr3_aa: CATSSGIGTDTQYF
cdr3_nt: TGTGCCACCAGTAGCGGCATCGGCACAGATACGCAGTATTTT

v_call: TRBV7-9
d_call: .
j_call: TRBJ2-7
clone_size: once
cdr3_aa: CASSRAAANEQYF
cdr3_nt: TGTGCCAGCAGCCGAGCAGCAGCGAACGAGCAGTACTTC

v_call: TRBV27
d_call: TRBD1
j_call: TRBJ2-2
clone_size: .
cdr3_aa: CASWDSPGELFF
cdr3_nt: TGTGCCAGCTGGGACAGTCCCGGGGAGCTGTTTTTT

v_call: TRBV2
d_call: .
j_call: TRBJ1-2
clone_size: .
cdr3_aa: CASSEIGTNYGYTF
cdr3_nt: TGTGCCAGCTCGGAAATAGGGACGAACTATGGCTACACCTTC

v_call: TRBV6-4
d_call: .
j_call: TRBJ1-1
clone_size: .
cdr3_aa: CASSESGHTEAFF
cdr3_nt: TGTGCCAGCAGTGAATCAGGGCACACTGAAGCTTTCTTT

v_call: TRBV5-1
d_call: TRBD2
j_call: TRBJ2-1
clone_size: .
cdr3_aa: CASSPHPSGEYNEQFF
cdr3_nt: TGCGCCAGCAGCCCCCATCCTAGCGGGGAATACAATGAGCAGTTCTTC

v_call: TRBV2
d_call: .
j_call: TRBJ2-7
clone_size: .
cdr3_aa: CASSERYEQYF
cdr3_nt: TGTGCCAGCAGTGAACGCTACGAGCAGTACTTC

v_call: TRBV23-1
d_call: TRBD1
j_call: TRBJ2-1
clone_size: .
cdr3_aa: CASSQGQGRFF
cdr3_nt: TGCGCCAGCAGTCAGGGACAGGGGCGGTTCTTC

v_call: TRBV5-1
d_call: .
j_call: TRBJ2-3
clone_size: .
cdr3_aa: CASSSAGGTDTQYF
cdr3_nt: TGCGCCAGCAGCTCGGCGGGCGGCACAGATACGCAGTATTTT

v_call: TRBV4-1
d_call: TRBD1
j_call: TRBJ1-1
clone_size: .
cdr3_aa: CASSQPYRGRDTEAFF
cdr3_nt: TGCGCCAGCAGCCAACCATACAGGGGGCGAGACACTGAAGCTTTCTTT

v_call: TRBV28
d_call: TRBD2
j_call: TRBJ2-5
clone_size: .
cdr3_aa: CASRAAGEQETQYF
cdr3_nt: TGTGCCAGCAGGGCAGCGGGGGAACAAGAGACCCAGTACTTC

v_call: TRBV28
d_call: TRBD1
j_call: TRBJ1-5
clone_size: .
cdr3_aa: CASSTGQVNQPQHF
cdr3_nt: TGTGCCAGCAGCACGGGACAGGTGAATCAGCCCCAGCATTTT

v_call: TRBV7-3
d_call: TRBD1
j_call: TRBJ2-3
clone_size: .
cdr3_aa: CASSFLGQADTQYF
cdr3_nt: TGTGCCAGCAGCTTTCTCGGACAGGCAGATACGCAGTATTTT

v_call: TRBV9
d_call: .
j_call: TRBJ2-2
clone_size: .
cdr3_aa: CASSVGGANTGELFF
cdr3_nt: TGTGCCAGCAGCGTAGGGGGAGCGAACACCGGGGAGCTGTTTTTT

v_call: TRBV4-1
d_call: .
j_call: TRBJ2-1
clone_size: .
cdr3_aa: CASSQGQAMVTQFF
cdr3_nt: TGCGCCAGCAGCCAAGGACAGGCAATGGTTACTCAGTTCTTC

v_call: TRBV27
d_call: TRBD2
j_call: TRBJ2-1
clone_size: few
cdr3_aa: CASTTRLAGYNEQFF
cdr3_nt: TGTGCCAGCACAACCCGACTAGCGGGATACAATGAGCAGTTCTTC

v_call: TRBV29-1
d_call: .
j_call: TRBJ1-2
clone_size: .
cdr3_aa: CSVEDPGAGYGYTF
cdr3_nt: TGCAGCGTTGAAGATCCGGGGGCTGGCTATGGCTACACCTTC

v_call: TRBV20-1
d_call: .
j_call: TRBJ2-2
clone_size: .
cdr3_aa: CSALVTGELFF
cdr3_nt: TGCAGTGCCCTGGTAACCGGGGAGCTGTTTTTT

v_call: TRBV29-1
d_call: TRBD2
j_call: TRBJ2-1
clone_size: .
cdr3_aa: CSVRVAGYNEQFF
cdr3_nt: TGCAGCGTTCGAGTAGCGGGGTACAATGAGCAGTTCTTC

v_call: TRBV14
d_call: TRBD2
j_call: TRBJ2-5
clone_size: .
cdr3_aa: CASSQELGLVGETQYF
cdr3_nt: TGTGCCAGCAGCCAAGAATTGGGACTAGTAGGAGAGACCCAGTACTTC

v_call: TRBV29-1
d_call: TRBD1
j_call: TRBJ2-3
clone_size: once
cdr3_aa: CSVGTGATDTQYF
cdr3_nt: TGCAGCGTTGGGACAGGGGCCACAGATACGCAGTATTTT

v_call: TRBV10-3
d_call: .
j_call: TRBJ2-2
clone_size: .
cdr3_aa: CAIRGFGGELFF
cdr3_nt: TGTGCCATCAGGGGTTTCGGCGGGGAGCTGTTTTTT

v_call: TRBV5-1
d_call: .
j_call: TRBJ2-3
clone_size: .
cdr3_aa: CASISSHSDTQYF
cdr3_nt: TGCGCCAGCATCTCTTCGCACTCAGATACGCAGTATTTT

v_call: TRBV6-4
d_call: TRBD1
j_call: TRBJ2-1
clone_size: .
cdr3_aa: CASSKGTGGYNEQFF
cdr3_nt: TGTGCCAGCAGTAAAGGGACAGGGGGCTACAATGAGCAGTTCTTC

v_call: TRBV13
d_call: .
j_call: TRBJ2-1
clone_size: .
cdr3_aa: CASSPRKSLQFF
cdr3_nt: TGTGCCAGCAGCCCCAGAAAAAGTTTGCAGTTCTTC

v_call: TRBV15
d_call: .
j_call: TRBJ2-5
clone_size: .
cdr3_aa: CATSRERGGQETQYF
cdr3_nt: TGTGCCACCAGCAGAGAACGAGGGGGGCAAGAGACCCAGTACTTC

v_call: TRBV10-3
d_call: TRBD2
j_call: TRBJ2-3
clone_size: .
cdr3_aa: CAISRTSGGRADTQYF
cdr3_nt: TGTGCCATCAGCAGGACTAGCGGGGGGCGTGCAGATACGCAGTATTTT

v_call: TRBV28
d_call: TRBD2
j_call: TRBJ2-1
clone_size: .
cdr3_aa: CASSSPVGLAGGSHNEQFF
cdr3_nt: TGTGCCAGCAGTTCCCCCGTGGGACTAGCGGGAGGTAGCCACAATGAGCAGTTCTTC

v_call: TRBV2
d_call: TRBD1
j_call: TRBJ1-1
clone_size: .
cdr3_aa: CASSEGQGKFEAFF
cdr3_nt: TGTGCCAGCAGTGAGGGACAGGGGAAATTCGAAGCTTTCTTT

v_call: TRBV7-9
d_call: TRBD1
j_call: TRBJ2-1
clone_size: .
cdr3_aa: CASRLTQGALGGEQFF
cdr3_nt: TGTGCCAGCAGATTGACACAGGGGGCTCTTGGAGGTGAGCAGTTCTTC

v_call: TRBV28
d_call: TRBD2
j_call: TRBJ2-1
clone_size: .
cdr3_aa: CASSFSREGRNEQFF
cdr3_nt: TGTGCCAGCAGTTTTTCACGGGAGGGCCGCAATGAGCAGTTCTTC

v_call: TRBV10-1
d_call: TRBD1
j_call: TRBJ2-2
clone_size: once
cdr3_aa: CASSEKGAGTGELFF
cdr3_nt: TGCGCCAGCAGTGAAAAGGGGGCTGGGACCGGGGAGCTGTTTTTT

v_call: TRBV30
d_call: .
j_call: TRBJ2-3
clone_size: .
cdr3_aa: CAWSVRTTDTQYF
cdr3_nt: TGTGCCTGGAGTGTTAGGACCACAGATACGCAGTATTTT

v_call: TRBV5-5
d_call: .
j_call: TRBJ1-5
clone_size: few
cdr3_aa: CASSLEDSNQPQHF
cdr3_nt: TGTGCCAGCAGCTTGGAGGATAGCAATCAGCCCCAGCATTTT

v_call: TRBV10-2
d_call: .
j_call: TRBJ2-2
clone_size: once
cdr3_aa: CASSELAATGELFF
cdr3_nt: TGCGCCAGCAGTGAACTAGCAGCCACCGGGGAGCTGTTTTTT

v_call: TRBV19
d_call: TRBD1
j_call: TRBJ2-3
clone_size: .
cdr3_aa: CASSIRGQGPDTQYF
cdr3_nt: TGTGCCAGTAGTATACGGGGACAGGGCCCAGATACGCAGTATTTT

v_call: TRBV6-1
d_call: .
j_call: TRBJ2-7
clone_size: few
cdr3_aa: CASSDDETYEQYF
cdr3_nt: TGTGCCAGCAGTGATGACGAGACCTACGAGCAGTACTTC

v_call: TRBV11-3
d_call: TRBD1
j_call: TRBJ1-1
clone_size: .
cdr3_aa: CASSPRAGGKAFF
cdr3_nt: TGTGCCAGCAGCCCACGGGCAGGGGGGAAAGCTTTCTTT

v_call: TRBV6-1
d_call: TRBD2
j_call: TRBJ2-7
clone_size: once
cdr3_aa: CASSEGGRGSSYEQYF
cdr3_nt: TGTGCCAGCAGTGAAGGTGGGCGCGGGAGTTCCTACGAGCAGTACTTC

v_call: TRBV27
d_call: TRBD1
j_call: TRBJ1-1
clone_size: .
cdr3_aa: CASSFMDRDVGKAFF
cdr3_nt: TGTGCCAGCAGTTTTATGGACAGGGACGTTGGAAAAGCTTTCTTT

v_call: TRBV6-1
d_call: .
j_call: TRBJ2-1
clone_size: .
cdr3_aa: CASSATGEGYNEQFF
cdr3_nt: TGTGCCAGCAGTGCCACAGGGGAGGGCTACAATGAGCAGTTCTTC

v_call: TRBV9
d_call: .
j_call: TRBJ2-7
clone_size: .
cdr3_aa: CASSVEASGLYEQYF
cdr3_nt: TGTGCCAGCAGCGTAGAGGCGTCGGGGCTGTACGAGCAGTACTTC

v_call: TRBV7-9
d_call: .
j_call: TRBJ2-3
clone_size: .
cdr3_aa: CATPKDPFADTQYF
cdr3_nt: TGTGCCACCCCAAAAGACCCGTTCGCAGATACGCAGTATTTT